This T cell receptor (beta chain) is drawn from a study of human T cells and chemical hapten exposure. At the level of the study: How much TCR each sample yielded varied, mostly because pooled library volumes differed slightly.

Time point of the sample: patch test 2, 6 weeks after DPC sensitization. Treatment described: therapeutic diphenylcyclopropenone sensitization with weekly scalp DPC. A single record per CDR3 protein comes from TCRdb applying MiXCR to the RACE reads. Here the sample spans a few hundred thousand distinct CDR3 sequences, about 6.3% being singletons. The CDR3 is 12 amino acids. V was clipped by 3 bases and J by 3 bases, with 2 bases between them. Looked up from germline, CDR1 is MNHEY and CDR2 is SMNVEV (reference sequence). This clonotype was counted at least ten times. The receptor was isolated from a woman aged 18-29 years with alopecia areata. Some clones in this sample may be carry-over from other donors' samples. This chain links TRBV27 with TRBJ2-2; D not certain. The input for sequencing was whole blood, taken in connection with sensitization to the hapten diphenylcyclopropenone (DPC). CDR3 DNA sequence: TGTGCCAGCAGTTTTTACACCGGGGAGCTGTTTTTT. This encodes CASSFYTGELFF.